A single sample gave rise to the 23 T cell receptor beta chains below, sequenced in a study of technical replicates of blood from several donors. Repertoires were generated with immunoSEQ multiplex PCR, while TCRdb's copy carries only in-frame clones and drops some. The top ten clones hold just over 3% of a sample with about 56,000 clones, 90% to 95% of them seen once. Sample: PBMCs. The source is a human donor in good health. Some clones in this sample may be carry-over from other donors' samples.

The chain has TRBV7-2 and TRBJ2-5, with D possibly matching TRBD1 (6 bases). Germline V gives CDR1 SGHTA, CDR2 FQGNSA. Trimming stripped 5 bases from V and 3 bases from J, with 16 bases between. The CDR3 has 15 amino acids. The CDR3 region is CASSPTWTEKETQYF. The CDR3 nucleotides read TGTGCCAGCAGCCCAACATGGACAGAGAAAGAGACCCAGTACTTC.

The rearrangement joins TRBV4-1 to TRBJ2-7; tentatively, D is TRBD1 (7 bases). V was cut by 3 bases and J by 5 bases, with 17 bases left in between. This CDR3 contains 15 residues. Germline assignment: CDR1 MGHRA and CDR2 YSYEKL. CDR3 in amino acids: CASSQVGGGINEQYF. The CDR3 DNA reads as TGCGCCAGCAGCCAGGTAGGAGGGGGCATCAACGAGCAGTACTTC.

This clone has only one observation. The chain links TRBV7-2 to TRBJ2-4; tentative D call: TRBD2 (5 bases). Per the germline V gene, CDR1 is SGHTA and CDR2 is FQGNSA. The length of the CDR3 is 15 residues. Trimming shortened V by 5 bases and J by 3 bases, and 14 bases separated the two germline ends. In nucleotides, the CDR3 is TGTGCCAGCAGCGAAAGGACGGCGGGCAAAAACATTCAGTACTTC. This encodes CASSERTAGKNIQYF.

The chain uses TRBV18 and TRBJ1-4; D is perhaps TRBD1 (6 bases). The CDR3 extends over 16 amino acids. Germline CDR1 and CDR2: KGHSH and LQKENI. V lost 3 bases to trimming and J lost 2 bases, with 13 bases between them. CDR3 nucleotides: TGTGCCAGCTCACCTCCCCGCAGGGGCACTAATGAAAAACTGTTTTTT. This sequence encodes CASSPPRRGTNEKLFF.

The rearrangement uses TRBV21-1 and TRBJ1-1. TRBV21-1 is recorded as a pseudogene. This CDR3 has 11 residues. As DNA, the CDR3 is TGTGCCCCCCCGGCGGGCACTGAAGCTTTCTTT. Encoded protein: CAPPAGTEAFF.

CDR3 residues: CASNTQGVVTQYF. The CDR3 nucleotides read TGTGCCAGCAATACACAGGGGGTGGTGACCCAGTACTTC. The chain employs TRBV2 and TRBJ2-5; 8 bases align to TRBD1. Trimming took 7 bases from V and 7 from J; bases not matched to a gene: 8. In germline, CDR1 is SNHLY, CDR2 FYNNEI. The CDR3 consists of 13 residues.

In this sample, this clone turned up a few times. The chain uses TRBV13 and TRBJ2-5, with 9 bases lining up with TRBD2. The CDR3 contains 14 residues. The V and J ends lost 5 bases and 2 bases, in that order; junction bases with no gene match: 3. From germline, CDR1 is PRHDT and CDR2 FYEKMQ (reference sequence). The CDR3 spells CASSLSGGQETQYF. Written as DNA, the CDR3 is TGTGCCAGCAGCCTAAGCGGGGGGCAAGAGACCCAGTACTTC.

This clone was seen a single time. The V gene is TRBV7-2, the J gene TRBJ2-5, with 14 bases aligning to TRBD2. From germline, CDR1 is SGHTA and CDR2 FQGNSA. The V segment lost 5 bases and the J segment 4 bases; nucleotides outside the gene matches: 9. The CDR3 length is 17 residues. Here the CDR3 DNA reads TGTGCCAGCAGCCCACAGGGACTAGCGGGAGTGGGAGAGACCCAGTACTTC. This translates into CASSPQGLAGVGETQYF.

This chain joins TRBV10-3 and TRBJ2-7; 9 bases line up with TRBD2. V trimming: 4 bases; J trimming: 0 bases; junction bases outside the gene matches: 7. Germline CDR1 is ENHRY and CDR2 is SYGVKD. The CDR3 is 16 residues long. For the CDR3, the DNA is TGTGCCATCAGTGCGTCTAGCGGGAATCCCTCCTACGAGCAGTACTTC. Residues: CAISASSGNPSYEQYF.

This chain joins TRBV7-9 and TRBJ2-3, with 12 bases identical to TRBD2. Per the germline V gene, CDR1 is SEHNR and CDR2 is FQNEAQ (reference sequence). The trim removed 4 bases at V and 6 bases at J, leaving 5 bases unmatched. The CDR3 covers 15 residues. The CDR3 DNA sequence: TGTGCCAGCAGCTCTAGCGGGAGGGCCACGGATACGCAGTATTTT. This gives the protein CASSSSGRATDTQYF.

The rearrangement joins TRBV5-1 to TRBJ2-1, with 15 nucleotides matching TRBD2. The CDR3 runs 15 residues. CDR1 and CDR2 from the germline V gene are SGHRS and YFSETQ. V was pared by 5 bases and J by 10 bases, with 7 bases of the junction left unmatched. CDR3 nucleotides: TGCGCCAGCAGACGAGGACTAGCGGGAGGGAACGAGCAGTTCTTC. Protein: CASRRGLAGGNEQFF.

This chain connects TRBV4-2 to TRBJ2-7; D perhaps matches TRBD2 (6 bases). This CDR3 comprises 14 residues. V was clipped by 2 bases and J by 2 bases, with 10 bases between them. The germline V gene encodes CDR1 LGHNA and CDR2 YNFKEQ. CDR3 loop: CASSQPTRTYEQYF. Here the CDR3 DNA reads TGTGCCAGCAGCCAACCGACTAGAACCTACGAGCAGTACTTC.

This clone was observed a few times. V is TRBV6-6 and J is TRBJ1-3; a weak D match, TRBD1 (5 bases). CDR1 MNHNY and CDR2 SVGAGI come from the germline V gene (reference sequence). Trimming took off 5 bases at V and 2 bases at J, with 16 bases between the two ends. There are 16 residues in the CDR3. The CDR3 is CASSRFWGEAGNTIYF. Here the CDR3 DNA reads TGTGCCAGCAGTCGTTTCTGGGGGGAGGCTGGAAACACCATATATTTT.

The V call is TRBV11-1, the J call TRBJ2-7; 7 bases are a match to TRBD2. CDR1 SGHAT and CDR2 FQDESV come from the germline V gene (reference sequence). With 5 bases clipped from V and 1 base from J, the junction kept 14 bases outside the gene matches. The CDR3 is made up of 17 amino acids. CDR3 DNA: TGTGCCAGCAGCCGAGGGGCGGCGGGAGTTGTGTCCTACGAGCAGTACTTC. Translated, it gives CASSRGAAGVVSYEQYF.

This clone was observed many times. The chain uses TRBV7-9 and TRBJ2-2; tentatively, D is TRBD2 (5 bases). Trimming left V 3 bases short and J 5 bases short, with 10 bases between. The CDR3 runs 14 residues. Germline CDR1 SEHNR, CDR2 FQNEAQ (reference sequence). This CDR3 reads CASSFSGFTGELFF. CDR3 DNA sequence: TGTGCCAGCAGCTTTTCGGGGTTTACCGGGGAGCTGTTTTTT.

The chain is built from TRBV7-2 and TRBJ1-1; weak D call: TRBD1 (6 bases). Germline lookup yields CDR1 SGHTA and CDR2 FQGNSA. The CDR3 loop spans 12 amino acids. Trimming left V 5 bases short and J 11 bases short, with 15 bases between. This chain's CDR3 is CASSRAGQSAFF. CDR3 DNA sequence: TGTGCCAGCAGCCGAGCCGGACAGTCGGCTTTCTTT.

V gene TRBV5-1 combines with J gene TRBJ1-1; a possible D gene is TRBD1 (5 bases). This CDR3 is built from 17 residues. V gave up 1 base and J gave up 0 bases, with 16 bases separating them. Looked up from germline, CDR1 is SGHRS and CDR2 is YFSETQ. The CDR3 loop reads CASSLLAGRSMNTEAFF. The CDR3 DNA reads TGCGCCAGCAGCTTGTTGGCGGGACGTAGCATGAACACTGAAGCTTTCTTT.

This clone was seen only once. The chain employs TRBV6-5 and TRBJ1-2; 7 bases fit TRBD1. The CDR3 runs 14 residues. Germline lookup yields CDR1 MNHEY and CDR2 SVGAGI. V gave up 5 bases and J gave up 4 bases; unmatched junction bases: 7. CDR3 in amino acids: CASSTLTGSYGYTF. DNA of the CDR3: TGTGCCAGCAGTACCCTGACAGGGAGCTATGGCTACACCTTC.

This sequence joins TRBV5-1 and TRBJ2-5; 7 nucleotides align to TRBD1. The J segment lost 2 bases and the V segment lost 10 bases, leaving 14 bases of the junction unmatched. The CDR3 loop spans 15 amino acids. The germline V gene has CDR1 SGHRS and CDR2 YFSETQ. CDR3 in DNA: TGCGCCGCTTGTTGGGCAGGGGGTGAGCAAGAGACCCAGTACTTC. Translating it yields CAACWAGGEQETQYF.

This clone has more than one count but fewer than ten. The chain has TRBV30 and TRBJ1-5; 12 nucleotides match TRBD1. V lost 2 bases, J lost 7 bases, and 3 bases stayed unmatched. CDR1 is GTSNPN, CDR2 SVGIG, per germline (reference sequence). This CDR3 spans 14 amino acids. The CDR3 coding sequence is TGTGCCTGGAGTCTGGGGACAGGGGGCCAGCCCCAGCATTTT. This encodes CAWSLGTGGQPQHF.

This chain joins TRBV6-1 and TRBJ2-7, with 10 nucleotides matching TRBD2. The V segment lost 7 bases and the J segment 7 bases; nucleotides outside the gene matches: 7. This CDR3 is 13 amino acids long. The germline V gene encodes CDR1 MNHNS and CDR2 SASEGT. As DNA, the CDR3 is TGTGCCAGCACAGCGGGAGGGCCGGGGGAGCAGTACTTC. This gives the protein CASTAGGPGEQYF.

J is TRBJ2-1 and V is TRBV9, with a tentative D call TRBD2 (6 bases). The ends were cut back, 3 bases at V and 8 bases at J, with 18 bases in the middle. Germline V CDR1 and CDR2: SGDLS, YYNGEE. The CDR3 has 15 residues. CDR3 amino acids: CASSGRVLATDEQFF. CDR3 nucleotide sequence: TGTGCCAGCAGCGGAAGGGTCCTAGCGACCGATGAGCAGTTCTTC.

The V and J genes are TRBV4-3 and TRBJ1-6, with a tentative D call TRBD1 (5 bases). Germline V gene lookup returns CDR1 LGHNA and CDR2 YSLEER. This CDR3 comprises 16 residues. V was cut by 2 bases and J by 13 bases, with 21 bases left in between. CDR3 residues: CASSQTNTGYQLPLHF. The CDR3 nucleotides are TGCGCCAGCAGCCAAACCAATACAGGTTACCAGCTTCCCCTCCACTTT.